This T cell receptor beta chain was sequenced for a study of breast tumors, draining lymph nodes, adjacent tissues. Broader study findings: Tumors had less TCR diversity than lymph nodes, more than nontumor tissue.

The lymph nodes were axillary draining lymph nodes from breast cancer patients. V was pared by 3 bases and J by 2 bases, with 15 bases between. The CDR3 is 15 amino acids. Germline lookup yields CDR1 DFQATT and CDR2 SNEGSKA (reference sequence). One entry per CDR3 protein, called by TCRdb with MiXCR from the multiplex PCR reads. Here the sample spans about 180,000 distinct CDR3 sequences, around a third being singletons. The sample holds many counts of this clonotype. Its antigen is undetermined. The sequenced sample consisted of axillary lymph node tissue. This sequence joins TRBV20-1 and TRBJ2-3; D gene ambiguous. The source is a female donor with breast cancer. Some clones in this sample may be carry-over from other donors' samples. The CDR3 spells CSASPLDPNTDTQYF. For the CDR3, the DNA is TGCAGTGCTAGCCCTTTGGACCCTAACACAGATACGCAGTATTTT.